This note documents a single TCR beta chain sequence. Its specificity is unknown. The table came from immunoSEQ multiplex PCR; TCRdb's copy has only in-frame clones and leaves some out. The sample yields 450,000 to 500,000 clones, over 70% seen once. Trimming removed 4 bases from V and 0 bases from J, with 3 bases in between. The CDR3 sequence is 12 residues long. Per the germline V gene, CDR1 is GTSNPN and CDR2 is SVGIG (reference sequence). This sample is part of a study of shared clonotypes between healthy human individuals. Overall study results and limits: Owing to a small donor count, the genetic and exposure-history diversity represented was limited.

The rearrangement uses TRBV30 and TRBJ1-4; D is undetermined. This receptor was obtained from a woman aged 40 to 50 in good health. Some clones in this sample may be carry-over from other donors' samples. The sequencing input was PBMCs. The CDR3, as DNA: TGTGCCTGGACTCCAACTAATGAAAAACTGTTTTTT. Its protein product is CAWTPTNEKLFF.